One and the same sample provided the 25 T cell receptor beta chains below, sequenced in a study of blood T cell repertoires in COVID-19. Sequencing was performed with immunoSEQ multiplex PCR; in TCRdb, only in-frame clones are kept and a portion is missing. The sample shows around 250,000 clones, around 93% of them seen only once. Sequenced input: PBMCs or T cells enriched from blood (not recorded which). The receptor source for this set is a man in his forties or fifties who had been exposed to COVID-19.

This chain joins TRBV24-1 and TRBJ2-1; 11 nucleotides match TRBD1. V lost 2 bases and J lost 3; bases outside the gene matches: 2. Germline lookup yields CDR1 KGHDR and CDR2 SFDVKD. This CDR3 has 16 amino acids. The CDR3 DNA follows: TGTGCCACCAGTGATTCGGGACAGGGGGTCTACAATGAGCAGTTCTTC. Protein: CATSDSGQGVYNEQFF.

The chain combines TRBV4-3 with TRBJ1-2; a possible D gene is TRBD1 (6 bases). The CDR3 loop spans 14 amino acids. Germline V gene data show CDR1 as LGHNA and CDR2 as YSLEER. V lost 4 bases and J 0 bases, leaving 9 bases between the germline ends. CDR3 amino acids: CASSRTVANYGYTF. The CDR3 DNA reads TGCGCCAGCAGCCGGACAGTCGCTAACTATGGCTACACCTTC.

The chain joins TRBV6-5 to TRBJ1-3; 7 positions agree with TRBD1. The CDR3 is 14 residues long. J gave up 4 bases and V 2 bases, and 2 bases lay outside the gene matches. Germline-derived CDR1 and CDR2 are MNHEY and SVGAGI. The CDR3 bases are TGTGCCAGCAGTTACCTACAGGGGGGAAACACCATATATTTT. Translating gives CASSYLQGGNTIYF.

In regard to this clone: An end of the junction does not agree with germline; a read error may underlie this. J is TRBJ2-2 and V is TRBV25-1; 9 nucleotides match TRBD1. The germline gives CDR1 MGHDK, CDR2 SYGVNS. This CDR3 is built from 15 residues. CDR3 sequence (DNA): TGTGCCAGTAGTGATACAGGGGGCGACACCGGGGAGCTGTTTTTT. Translation: CASSDTGGDTGELFF. The full variable domain, completed using reference TRBV25-1 and TRBJ2-2, is EADIYQTPRYLVIGTGKKITLECSQTMGHDKMYWYQQDPGMELHLIHYSYGVNSTEKGDLSSESTVSRIRTEHFPLTLESARPSHTSQYLCASSDTGGDTGELFFGEGSRLTVL.

The genes are TRBV6-5 and TRBJ1-1, with D unclear. This CDR3 spans 12 amino acids. Germline CDR1 and CDR2: MNHEY and SVGAGI. V was shortened by 6 bases and J by 4 bases, with 9 bases between the two germline ends. Here the CDR3 reads CASRWAVTEAFF. CDR3 sequence (DNA): TGTGCCAGCAGATGGGCTGTCACTGAAGCTTTCTTT.

This chain links TRBV5-1 with TRBJ1-1; D unresolved. The CDR3 has 13 amino acids. Deletions cut 6 bases from V and 4 bases from J, with 13 bases between. In germline, CDR1 is SGHRS, CDR2 YFSETQ. CDR3 coding DNA: TGCGCCAGCACGTTCGTATCGGGCACTGAAGCTTTCTTT. This sequence encodes CASTFVSGTEAFF.

This chain uses TRBV5-6 with TRBJ1-1; D uncertain. This CDR3 contains 12 residues. Germline-derived CDR1 and CDR2 are SGHDT and YYEEEE. Trimming removed 5 bases from V and 0 bases from J, with 5 bases in between. The CDR3 region is CASSEVNTEAFF. As DNA, the CDR3 is TGTGCCAGCAGTGAGGTGAACACTGAAGCTTTCTTT. The full variable domain, completed using reference TRBV5-6 and TRBJ1-1, is DAGVTQSPTHLIKTRGQQVTLRCSPKSGHDTVSWYQQALGQGPQFIFQYYEEEERQRGNFPDRFSGHQFPNYSSELNVNALLLGDSALYLCASSEVNTEAFFGQGTRLTVV.

The chain uses TRBV5-1 and TRBJ2-2, with a possible D match to TRBD2 (5 bases). V lost 5 bases and J 1 base, leaving 12 bases between the germline ends. From germline, CDR1 is SGHRS and CDR2 YFSETQ. The CDR3 is made up of 15 amino acids. The DNA for the CDR3 is TGCGCCAGCAGAGAGGCAGGACTGAACACCGGGGAGCTGTTTTTT. Translating it yields CASREAGLNTGELFF.

The chain links TRBV5-4 to TRBJ1-2; 7 bases match TRBD1. Germline V lookup: CDR1 SGHNT, CDR2 YYREEE (reference sequence). V shed 4 bases, J shed 5 bases, and the junction held 8 bases outside the gene matches. There are 14 residues in the CDR3. For the CDR3, the DNA is TGTGCCAGCAGCCCCTCGACAGGGAGGTATGGCTACACCTTC. Translated, it gives CASSPSTGRYGYTF. Variable domain in full (rest from reference TRBV5-4 and TRBJ1-2): ETGVTQSPTHLIKTRGQQVTLRCSSQSGHNTVSWYQQALGQGPQFIFQYYREEENGRGNFPPRFSGLQFPNYSSELNVNALELDDSALYLCASSPSTGRYGYTFGSGTRLTVV.

The chain has TRBV21-1 and TRBJ2-7; the table's TRBD2 call for D was not verified on the DNA. TRBV21-1 corresponds to a pseudogene. The CDR3 is 13 amino acids. For the CDR3, the DNA is TGTGCCAGCAGCAAGAGGCAGAACTACGAGCAGTACTTC. It encodes CASSKRQNYEQYF.

The chain joins TRBV15 to TRBJ2-5; 9 positions match TRBD1. CDR3 length: 15 residues. Trimming took 6 bases from V and 0 from J; bases not matched to a gene: 5. CDR1 is LNHNV, CDR2 YYDKDF, per germline (reference sequence). CDR3 protein: CATRMTGGNQETQYF. DNA of the CDR3: TGTGCCACCAGAATGACAGGGGGGAACCAAGAGACCCAGTACTTC.

The rearrangement uses TRBV7-2 and TRBJ1-1; tentative D call: TRBD1 (6 bases). Trimming took 4 bases from V and 1 from J, leaving 10 bases between them. The germline CDR1 and CDR2 sequences are SGHTA and FQGNSA. CDR3 length: 14 residues. The CDR3 loop reads CASSWQGQNTEAFF. CDR3 coding DNA: TGTGCCAGCAGCTGGCAGGGGCAGAACACTGAAGCTTTCTTT.

This chain joins TRBV5-1 and TRBJ2-1, with 7 bases lining up with TRBD2. The CDR3 has 14 amino acids. From germline, CDR1 is SGHRS and CDR2 YFSETQ. Trimming at V came to 4 bases and at J to 8 bases, leaving 9 bases not matched to a gene. Here the CDR3 DNA reads TGCGCCAGCAGCCCTACCCCGGGAGGCTATGAGCAGTTCTTC. Encoded protein: CASSPTPGGYEQFF.

The sample holds one count of this clone. The V gene is TRBV5-1, the J gene TRBJ2-3; 7 nucleotides match TRBD2. V shed 0 bases and J 6 bases; nucleotides not matched to a gene: 4. CDR3 length: 14 amino acids. Germline loops: CDR1 SGHRS, CDR2 YFSETQ. The CDR3 DNA is TGCGCCAGCAGCTTGGCGGAGGGAGGGGATACGCAGTATTTT. Its translation: CASSLAEGGDTQYF.

This clone appeared once. CDR3 loop: CASSTLQSTGLAGTGELFF. CDR3 bases: TGTGCCAGTAGTACTCTGCAATCGACGGGACTAGCGGGAACCGGGGAGCTGTTTTTT. This chain connects TRBV19 to TRBJ2-2, with 13 bases lining up with TRBD2. The V gene's germline CDR1 is LNHDA and CDR2 SQIVND (reference sequence). CDR3 size: 19 residues. V dropped 4 bases and J dropped 5; count of bases not matched to a gene: 13.

This sequence joins TRBV3-1 (or the pseudogene TRBV3-2) and TRBJ1-2; 9 nucleotides match TRBD1. The CDR3 has 15 residues. Losses at the gene ends were 1 base for V and 5 bases for J; bases not matched to a gene: 5. CDR1 is LGHDT, CDR2 YNNKEL, per germline (reference sequence). CDR3 nucleotide sequence: TGTGCCAGCAGCCAAGTAACCGGGACAGGGTATGGCTACACCTTC. Translating it yields CASSQVTGTGYGYTF.

The V and J genes are TRBV5-6 and TRBJ1-5; D call uncertain. The germline V gene encodes CDR1 SGHDT and CDR2 YYEEEE. The ends were cut back, 0 bases at V and 0 bases at J, with 7 bases in the middle. This CDR3 has 15 amino acids. The chain's CDR3 is CASSLGYTSNQPQHF. CDR3 sequence (DNA): TGTGCCAGCAGCTTGGGGTACACTAGCAATCAGCCCCAGCATTTT.

The chain employs TRBV27 and TRBJ1-1; 10 bases align to TRBD1. V was clipped by 1 base and J by 5 bases; unmatched bases: 13. Germline lookup yields CDR1 MNHEY and CDR2 SMNVEV (reference sequence). The CDR3 is made up of 18 amino acids. CDR3 protein: CASSLLNPGQGSGTEAFF. The CDR3 DNA is TGTGCCAGCAGTTTATTAAACCCGGGACAGGGGTCGGGGACTGAAGCTTTCTTT.

The chain uses TRBV5-1 and TRBJ1-2, with 9 bases lining up with TRBD1. The CDR3 runs to 13 residues. The junction had 4 bases not matched to a gene; V was cut back by 0 bases and J by 10 bases. The V gene's germline CDR1 is SGHRS and CDR2 YFSETQ. As DNA, the CDR3 is TGCGCCAGCAGCTTGGAACAGGGGGCTGACTACACCTTC. This gives the protein CASSLEQGADYTF.

The rearrangement uses TRBV5-6 and TRBJ1-2, with 7 bases that match TRBD1. The length of the CDR3 is 15 residues. The V and J ends lost 0 bases and 2 bases, in that order; junction bases with no gene match: 4. Per the germline V gene, CDR1 is SGHDT and CDR2 is YYEEEE. The CDR3: CASSLEGTVNYGYTF. The CDR3 region has the DNA TGTGCCAGCAGCTTGGAGGGGACAGTGAACTATGGCTACACCTTC.

V usage is TRBV30 and J usage is TRBJ1-1; 7 positions match TRBD1. J lost 0 bases, V lost 3 bases, and 4 bases had no gene match. Looked up from germline, CDR1 is GTSNPN and CDR2 is SVGIG (reference sequence). The CDR3 has 14 residues. CDR3 sequence: CAWRRDRVNTEAFF. The CDR3 DNA sequence: TGTGCCTGGAGAAGAGACAGGGTGAACACTGAAGCTTTCTTT.

The J gene is TRBJ2-3, the V gene TRBV7-6; D perhaps matches TRBD2 (6 bases). V was cut by 2 bases and J by 8 bases, with 23 bases left in between. Germline V gene lookup returns CDR1 SGHVS and CDR2 FNYEAQ. CDR3 length: 17 amino acids. Here the CDR3 DNA reads TGTGCCAGCAGCTTAAGTCCAGCGCCCGCGGGACTGATTACGCAGTATTTT. Translating gives CASSLSPAPAGLITQYF.

The chain employs TRBV28 and TRBJ2-6; a possible D gene is TRBD1 (6 bases). Trimming stripped 6 bases from V and 0 bases from J, with 15 bases between. CDR1 and CDR2 (germline): MDHEN, SYDVKM. The CDR3 is made up of 17 amino acids. The DNA for the CDR3 is TGTGCCAGCAGACCAACACAGGGCATCTCTGGGGCCAACGTCCTGACTTTC. Translation: CASRPTQGISGANVLTF.

This sequence joins TRBV29-1 and TRBJ2-5; D gene uncertain. CDR1 SQVTM and CDR2 ANQGSEA come from the germline V gene. The CDR3 loop spans 13 amino acids. V lost 4 bases and J lost 2, with 11 bases in between. CDR3 region: CSVARRRQETQYF. Here the CDR3 DNA reads TGCAGCGTTGCCCGACGGAGACAAGAGACCCAGTACTTC.

The V and J genes are TRBV12-3 or TRBV12-4 and TRBJ1-1; TRBD1 matches at 11 bases. After removal of 6 bases from V and 10 bases from J, the junction contained 7 bases not matched to a gene. The CDR3 runs to 13 residues. The CDR3 DNA is TGTGCCAGCAGCCTCCGGACAGGGGGCGGAGCTTTCTTT. Amino acids: CASSLRTGGGAFF.